The entry below gives a single TCR beta chain sequence along with its context. What it recognizes is unknown. The sample comes from a study of cytomegalovirus exposure and HLA in healthy donors. Study-wide results and limits: The study had only CMV serostatus as immune exposure information. The authors confirmed in vitro that a few CMV-associated chains were specific for CMV antigens. The study recorded some 160 TCR beta chains that were cytomegalovirus-associated.

Germline V gives CDR1 SGHDT, CDR2 YYEEEE. The CDR3 covers 15 residues. V was cut by 3 bases and J by 0 bases, with 9 bases left in between. A multiplex PCR was run with 60 Vbeta primers and 13 Jbeta primers. The protocol was immunoSEQ multiplex PCR, while the TCRdb copy is restricted to in-frame clones and leaves out a portion. The repertoire holds fewer than 200,000 clones, over 60% seen once, with over 1.2% in the top ten. The chain uses TRBV5-6 and TRBJ1-4; D not certain. The TCR sequence derives from a girl between 10 and 17 years old in good health and CMV-seronegative. Input material: PBMCs. CDR3 nucleotides: TGTGCCAGCAGCTATAAGGGAGCAACTAATGAAAAACTGTTTTTT. Its translation is CASSYKGATNEKLFF.